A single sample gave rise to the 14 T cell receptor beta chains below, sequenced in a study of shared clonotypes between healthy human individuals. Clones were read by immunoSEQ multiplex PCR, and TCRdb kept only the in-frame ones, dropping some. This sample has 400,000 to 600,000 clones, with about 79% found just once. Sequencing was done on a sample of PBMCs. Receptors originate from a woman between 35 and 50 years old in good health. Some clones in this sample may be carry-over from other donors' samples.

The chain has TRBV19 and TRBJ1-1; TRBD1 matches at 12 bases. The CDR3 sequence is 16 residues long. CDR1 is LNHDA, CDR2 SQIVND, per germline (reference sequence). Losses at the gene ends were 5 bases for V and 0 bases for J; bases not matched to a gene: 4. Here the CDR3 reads CASSPGTGGMNTEAFF. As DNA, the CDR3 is TGTGCCAGTAGTCCCGGGACAGGGGGCATGAACACTGAAGCTTTCTTT.

The CDR3, as DNA: TGTGCCAGCAGTGACAGCGGACTAGCGGGAGGCGGGGAGCTGTTTTTT. Translating gives CASSDSGLAGGGELFF. The J gene is TRBJ2-2, the V gene TRBV6-4; TRBD2 matches at 14 bases. The CDR3 extends over 16 amino acids. The V gene end was trimmed by 2 bases and the J gene end by 7 bases; junction bases not matched to a gene: 3. From germline, CDR1 is MRHNA and CDR2 SNTAGT.

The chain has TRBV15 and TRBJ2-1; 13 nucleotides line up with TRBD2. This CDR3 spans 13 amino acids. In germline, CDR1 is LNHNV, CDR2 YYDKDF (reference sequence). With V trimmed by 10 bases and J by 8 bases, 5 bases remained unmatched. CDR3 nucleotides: TGTGCCATCGGACTAGCGGGAGTATATGAGCAGTTCTTC. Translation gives CAIGLAGVYEQFF.

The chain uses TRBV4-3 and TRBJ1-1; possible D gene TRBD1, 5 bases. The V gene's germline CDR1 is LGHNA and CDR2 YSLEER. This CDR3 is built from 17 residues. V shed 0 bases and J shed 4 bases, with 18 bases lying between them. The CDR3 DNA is TGCGCCAGCAGCCAAGATCGTACCCGGGGCCCGACCACTGAAGCTTTCTTT. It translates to CASSQDRTRGPTTEAFF.

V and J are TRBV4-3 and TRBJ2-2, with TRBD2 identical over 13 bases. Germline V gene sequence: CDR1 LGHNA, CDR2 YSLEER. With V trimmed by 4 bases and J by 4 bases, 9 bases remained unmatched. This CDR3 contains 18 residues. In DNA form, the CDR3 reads TGCGCCAGCAGCCCGGGCCTAGGACTAGCGGGAGTCACCGGGGAGCTGTTTTTT. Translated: CASSPGLGLAGVTGELFF.

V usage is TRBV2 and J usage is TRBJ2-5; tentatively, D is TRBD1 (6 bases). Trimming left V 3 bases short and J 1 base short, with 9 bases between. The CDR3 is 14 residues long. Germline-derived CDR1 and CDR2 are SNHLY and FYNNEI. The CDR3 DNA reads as TGTGCCAGCAGTGACCGACAGGCCCAAGAGACCCAGTACTTC. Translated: CASSDRQAQETQYF.

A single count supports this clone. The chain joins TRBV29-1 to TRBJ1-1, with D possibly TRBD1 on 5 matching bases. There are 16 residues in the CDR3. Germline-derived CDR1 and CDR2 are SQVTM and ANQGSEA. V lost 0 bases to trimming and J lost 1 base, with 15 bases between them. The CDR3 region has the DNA TGCAGCGTTGAAGAGGTTTCAGGGTACACGAACACTGAAGCTTTCTTT. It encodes CSVEEVSGYTNTEAFF.

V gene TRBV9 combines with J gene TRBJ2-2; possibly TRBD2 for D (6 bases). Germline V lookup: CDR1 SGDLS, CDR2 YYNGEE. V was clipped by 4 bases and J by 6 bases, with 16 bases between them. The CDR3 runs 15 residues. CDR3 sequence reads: CASSIRDLKAGELFF. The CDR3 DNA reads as TGTGCCAGCAGCATCCGGGACTTAAAGGCCGGGGAGCTGTTTTTT.

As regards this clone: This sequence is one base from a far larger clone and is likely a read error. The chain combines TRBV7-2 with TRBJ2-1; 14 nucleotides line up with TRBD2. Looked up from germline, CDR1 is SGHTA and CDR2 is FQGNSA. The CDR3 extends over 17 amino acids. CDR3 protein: CASSINGLAGGYNGQFF. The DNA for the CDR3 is TGTGCCAGCAGCATAAACGGACTAGCGGGAGGCTACAATGGGCAGTTCTTC.

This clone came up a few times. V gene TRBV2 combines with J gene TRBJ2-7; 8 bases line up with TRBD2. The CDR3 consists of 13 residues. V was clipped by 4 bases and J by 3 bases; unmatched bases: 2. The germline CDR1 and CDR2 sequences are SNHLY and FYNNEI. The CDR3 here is CASSGGLVYEQYF. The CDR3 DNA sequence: TGTGCCAGCAGTGGGGGACTAGTCTACGAGCAGTACTTC.

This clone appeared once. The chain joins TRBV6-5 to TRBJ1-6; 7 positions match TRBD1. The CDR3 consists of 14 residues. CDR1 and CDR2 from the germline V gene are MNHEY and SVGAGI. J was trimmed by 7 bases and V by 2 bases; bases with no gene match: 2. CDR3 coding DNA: TGTGCCAGCAGTTACACCAGGGGGAATTCACCCCTCCACTTT. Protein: CASSYTRGNSPLHF.

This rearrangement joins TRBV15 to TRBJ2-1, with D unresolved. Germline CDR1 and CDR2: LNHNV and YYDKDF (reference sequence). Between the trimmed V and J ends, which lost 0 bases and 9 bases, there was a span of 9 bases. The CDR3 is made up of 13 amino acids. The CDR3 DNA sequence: TGTGCCACCAGCAGAGATTGGAGTCGTGAGCAGTTCTTC. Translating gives CATSRDWSREQFF.

The CDR3 here is CASSLVVGAFGYTF. The CDR3, as DNA: TGTGCCAGCAGCTTAGTGGTGGGGGCCTTTGGCTACACCTTC. The chain recombines TRBV11-2 with TRBJ1-2; tentatively, D is TRBD1 (6 bases). The CDR3 consists of 14 residues. The germline V and J ends were trimmed by 1 base and 7 bases, with 13 bases remaining between them. CDR1 is SGHAT, CDR2 FQNNGV, per germline.

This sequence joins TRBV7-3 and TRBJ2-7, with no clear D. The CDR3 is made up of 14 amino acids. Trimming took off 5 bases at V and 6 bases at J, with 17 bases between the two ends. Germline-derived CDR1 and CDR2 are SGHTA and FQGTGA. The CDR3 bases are TGTGCCAGCAGCCAAGTCCCAACCTCCACCGAGCAGTACTTC. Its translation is CASSQVPTSTEQYF.